The T cell receptor (beta chain) under discussion was sequenced for a study of blood T cell repertoires in COVID-19. Study in general: Nucleic acid was either cDNA or gDNA, and it came from T cells, B-cell-depleted T cells, or PBMCs.

Individuals aged roughly 18 to 95 years were recruited from 24 US areas. Which cohort a participant joined came from the clinical history participants gave. Under the authors' procedure: How many nucleated cells were present was estimated from reference gene primer amplification. Only in-frame clones appear in the TCRdb table, and some are missing; sequencing was by immunoSEQ multiplex PCR. That table gives V, J and clone size, and the DNA gave D and trimming. This table has more than 200,000 clones, 70% to 85% appearing once. CDR3 size: 15 residues. V lost 5 bases, J lost 0 bases, and 11 bases lay in between. Germline assignment: CDR1 LNHDA and CDR2 SQIVND (reference sequence).

The chain carries TRBV19 and TRBJ1-3; no clear D. The sample was PBMCs or T cells enriched from blood (not recorded which). This TCR was recovered from a man in his fifties or sixties who had recovered from COVID-19. CDR3 in amino acids: CASSSPDYSGNTIYF. CDR3 nucleotides: TGTGCCAGTAGTTCCCCAGACTACTCTGGAAACACCATATATTTT.